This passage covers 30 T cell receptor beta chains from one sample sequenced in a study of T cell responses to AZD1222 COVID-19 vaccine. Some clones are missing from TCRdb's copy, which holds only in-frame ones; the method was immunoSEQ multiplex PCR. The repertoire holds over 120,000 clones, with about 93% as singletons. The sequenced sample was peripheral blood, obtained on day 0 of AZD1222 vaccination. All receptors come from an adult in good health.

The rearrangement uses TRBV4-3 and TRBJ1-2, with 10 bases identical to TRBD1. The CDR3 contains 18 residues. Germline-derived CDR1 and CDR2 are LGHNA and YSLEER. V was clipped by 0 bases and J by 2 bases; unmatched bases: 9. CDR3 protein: CASSQDLGSTGGNYGYTF. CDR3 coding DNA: TGCGCCAGCAGCCAAGATCTAGGGTCGACAGGGGGCAACTATGGCTACACCTTC.

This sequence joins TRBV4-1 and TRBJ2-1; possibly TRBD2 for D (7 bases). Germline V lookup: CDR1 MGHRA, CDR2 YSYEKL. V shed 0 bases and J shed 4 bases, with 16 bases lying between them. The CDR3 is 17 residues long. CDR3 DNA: TGCGCCAGCAGCCAAGATGCCCTGAGGGGGGGTTACAATGAGCAGTTCTTC. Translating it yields CASSQDALRGGYNEQFF.

The CDR3 is CASSFSGGTTDTQYF. In nucleotides, the CDR3 is TGTGCCAGCAGCTTTAGCGGGGGAACGACAGATACGCAGTATTTT. The V gene is TRBV7-3, the J gene TRBJ2-3; 9 bases agree with TRBD2. This CDR3 has 15 amino acids. Germline loops: CDR1 SGHTA, CDR2 FQGTGA. V lost 3 bases to trimming and J lost 3 bases; unmatched junction nucleotides: 4.

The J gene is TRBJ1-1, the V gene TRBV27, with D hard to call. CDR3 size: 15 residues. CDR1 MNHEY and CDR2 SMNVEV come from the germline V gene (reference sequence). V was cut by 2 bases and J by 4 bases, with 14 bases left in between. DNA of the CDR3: TGTGCCAGCAGTTTAACCCCAGGACCGGTCACTGAAGCTTTCTTT. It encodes CASSLTPGPVTEAFF.

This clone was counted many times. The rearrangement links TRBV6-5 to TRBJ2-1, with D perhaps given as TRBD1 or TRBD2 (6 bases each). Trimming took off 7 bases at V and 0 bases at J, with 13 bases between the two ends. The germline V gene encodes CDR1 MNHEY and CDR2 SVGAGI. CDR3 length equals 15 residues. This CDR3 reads CASTPEGGSYNEQFF. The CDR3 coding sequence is TGTGCCAGCACCCCCGAGGGGGGCTCCTACAATGAGCAGTTCTTC.

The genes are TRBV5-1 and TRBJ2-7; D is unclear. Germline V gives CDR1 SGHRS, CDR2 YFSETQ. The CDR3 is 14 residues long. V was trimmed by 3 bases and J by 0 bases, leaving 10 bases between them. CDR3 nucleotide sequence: TGCGCCAGCAGCTCGGAAGCCAGCTCCTACGAGCAGTACTTC. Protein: CASSSEASSYEQYF.

The CDR3: CASSPAPNYEQYF. The CDR3 coding sequence is TGTGCCAGCAGCCCAGCGCCAAACTACGAGCAGTACTTC. The V and J genes are TRBV12-3 or TRBV12-4 and TRBJ2-7; D unclear. The CDR3 extends over 13 amino acids. Trimming stripped 6 bases from V and 3 bases from J, with 12 bases between.

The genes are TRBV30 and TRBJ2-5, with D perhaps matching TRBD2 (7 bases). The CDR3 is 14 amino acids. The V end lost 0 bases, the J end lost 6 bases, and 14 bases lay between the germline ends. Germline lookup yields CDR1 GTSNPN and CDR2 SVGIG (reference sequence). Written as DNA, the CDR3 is TGTGCCTGGAGTGTAATAGGGGGGGCGCAGACCCAGTACTTC. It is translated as CAWSVIGGAQTQYF.

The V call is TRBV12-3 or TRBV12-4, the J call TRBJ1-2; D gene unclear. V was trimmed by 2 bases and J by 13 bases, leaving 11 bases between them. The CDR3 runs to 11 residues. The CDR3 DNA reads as TGTGCCAGCAGTTTATTGGATCTCTGCACCTTC. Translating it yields CASSLLDLCTF.

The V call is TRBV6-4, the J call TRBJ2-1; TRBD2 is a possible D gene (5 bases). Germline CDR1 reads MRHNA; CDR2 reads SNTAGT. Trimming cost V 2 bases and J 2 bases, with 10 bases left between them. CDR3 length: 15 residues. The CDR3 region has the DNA TGTGCCAGCAGTGACCGGGGTTCAGCCTACAATGAGCAGTTCTTC. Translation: CASSDRGSAYNEQFF.

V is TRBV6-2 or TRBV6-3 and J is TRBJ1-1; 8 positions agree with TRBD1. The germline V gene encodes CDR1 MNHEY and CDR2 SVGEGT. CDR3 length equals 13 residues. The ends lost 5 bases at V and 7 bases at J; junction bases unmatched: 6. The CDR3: CASSRTGLGEAFF. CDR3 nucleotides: TGTGCCAGCAGTCGGACAGGGCTGGGTGAAGCTTTCTTT.

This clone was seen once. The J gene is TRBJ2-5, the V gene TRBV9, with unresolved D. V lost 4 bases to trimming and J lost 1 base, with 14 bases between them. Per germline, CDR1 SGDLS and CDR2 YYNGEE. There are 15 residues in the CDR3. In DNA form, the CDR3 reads TGTGCCAGCAGCCCAGGCGTTAACTTCCAAGAGACCCAGTACTTC. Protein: CASSPGVNFQETQYF.

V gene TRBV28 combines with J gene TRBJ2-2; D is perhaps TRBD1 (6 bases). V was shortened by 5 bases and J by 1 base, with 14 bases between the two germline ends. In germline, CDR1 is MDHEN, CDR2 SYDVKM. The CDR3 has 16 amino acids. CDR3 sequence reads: CASSLPPGQNTGELFF. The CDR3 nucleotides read TGTGCCAGCAGTCTACCCCCGGGACAGAACACCGGGGAGCTGTTTTTT.

The CDR3 sequence is CASSRGSQGPTDTGELFF. As DNA, the CDR3 is TGTGCCAGCTCACGTGGTTCCCAGGGGCCTACGGACACCGGGGAGCTGTTTTTT. The rearrangement uses TRBV18 and TRBJ2-2; perhaps TRBD1 as D (6 bases). V was shortened by 4 bases and J by 3 bases, with 21 bases between the two germline ends. The CDR3 is made up of 18 amino acids. Per the germline V gene, CDR1 is KGHSH and CDR2 is LQKENI.

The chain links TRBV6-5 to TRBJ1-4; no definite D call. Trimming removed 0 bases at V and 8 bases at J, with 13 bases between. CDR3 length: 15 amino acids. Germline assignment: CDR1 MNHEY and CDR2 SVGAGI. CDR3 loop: CASSYSAAFSEKLFF. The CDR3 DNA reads TGTGCCAGCAGTTACTCGGCGGCTTTCTCGGAAAAACTGTTTTTT.

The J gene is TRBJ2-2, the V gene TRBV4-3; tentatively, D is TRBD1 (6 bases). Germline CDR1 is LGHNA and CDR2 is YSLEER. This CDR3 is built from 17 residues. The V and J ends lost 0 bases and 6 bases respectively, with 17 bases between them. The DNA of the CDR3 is TGCGCCAGCAGCCAAGATCCGTGGCAGGGGCGTCCCGGGGAGCTGTTTTTT. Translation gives CASSQDPWQGRPGELFF.

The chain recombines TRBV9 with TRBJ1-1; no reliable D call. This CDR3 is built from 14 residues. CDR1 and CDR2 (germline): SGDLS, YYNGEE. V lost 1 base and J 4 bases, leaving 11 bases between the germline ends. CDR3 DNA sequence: TGTGCCAGCAGCGTATCCCTAGGTACCACTGAAGCTTTCTTT. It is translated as CASSVSLGTTEAFF.

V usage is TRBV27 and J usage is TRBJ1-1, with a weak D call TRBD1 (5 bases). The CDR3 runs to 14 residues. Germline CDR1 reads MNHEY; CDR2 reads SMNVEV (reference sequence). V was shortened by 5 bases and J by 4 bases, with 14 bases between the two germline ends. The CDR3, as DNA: TGTGCCAGCAGTAGATTGGGGGGAGGCACTGAAGCTTTCTTT. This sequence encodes CASSRLGGGTEAFF.

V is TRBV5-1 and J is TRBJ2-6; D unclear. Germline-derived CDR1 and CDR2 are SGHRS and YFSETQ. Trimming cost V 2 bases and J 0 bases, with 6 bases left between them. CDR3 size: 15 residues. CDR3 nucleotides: TGCGCCAGCAGCTTAAAACCCTCTGGGGCCAACGTCCTGACTTTC. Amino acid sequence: CASSLKPSGANVLTF.

CDR3 nucleotides: TGCGCCAGCAGCTTGGGGGGAGCGACTGAAGCTTTCTTT. This sequence encodes CASSLGGATEAFF. The chain couples TRBV5-1 to TRBJ1-1; D call uncertain. CDR3 length: 13 residues. Per the germline V gene, CDR1 is SGHRS and CDR2 is YFSETQ. Trimming stripped 0 bases from V and 5 bases from J, with 8 bases between.

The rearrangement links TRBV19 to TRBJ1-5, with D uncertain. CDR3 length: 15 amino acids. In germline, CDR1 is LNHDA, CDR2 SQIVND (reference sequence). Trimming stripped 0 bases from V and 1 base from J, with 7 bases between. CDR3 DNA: TGTGCCAGTAGTATAGATCTGCCGAGCAATCAGCCCCAGCATTTT. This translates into CASSIDLPSNQPQHF.

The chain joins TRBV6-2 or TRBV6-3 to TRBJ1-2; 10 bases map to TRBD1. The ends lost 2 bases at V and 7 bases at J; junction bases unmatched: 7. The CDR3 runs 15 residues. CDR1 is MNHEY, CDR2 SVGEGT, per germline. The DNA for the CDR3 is TGTGCCAGCAGTTACGGGGGACAGGGGTTTCGTGGCTACACCTTC. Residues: CASSYGGQGFRGYTF.

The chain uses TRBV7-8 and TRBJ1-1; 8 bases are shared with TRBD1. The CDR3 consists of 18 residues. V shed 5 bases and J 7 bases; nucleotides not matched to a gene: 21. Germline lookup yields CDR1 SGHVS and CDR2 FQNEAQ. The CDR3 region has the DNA TGTGCCAGCAGCCCCCTAACCGGGACAGGTCCGCCCTACGGTGAAGCTTTCTTT. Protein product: CASSPLTGTGPPYGEAFF.

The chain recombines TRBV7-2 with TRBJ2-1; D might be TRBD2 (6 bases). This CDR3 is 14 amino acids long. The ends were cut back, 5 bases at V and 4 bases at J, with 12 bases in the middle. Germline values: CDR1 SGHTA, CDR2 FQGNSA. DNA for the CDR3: TGTGCCAGCAGCGCCTCCGGGACTTACAATGAGCAGTTCTTC. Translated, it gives CASSASGTYNEQFF.

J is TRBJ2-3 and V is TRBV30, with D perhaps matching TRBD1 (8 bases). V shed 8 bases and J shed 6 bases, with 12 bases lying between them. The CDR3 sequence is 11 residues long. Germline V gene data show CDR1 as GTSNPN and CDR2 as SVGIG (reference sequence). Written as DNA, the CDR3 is TGTGCCGAACAGGGGGGGGATACGCAGTATTTT. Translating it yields CAEQGGDTQYF.

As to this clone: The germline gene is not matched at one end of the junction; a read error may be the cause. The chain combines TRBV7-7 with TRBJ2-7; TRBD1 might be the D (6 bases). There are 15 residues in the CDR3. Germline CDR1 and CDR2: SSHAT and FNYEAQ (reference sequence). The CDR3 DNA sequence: TGTGCTAGCAGCCCTGGGACATCTCCAACCCACGAGCAGTACTTC. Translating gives CASSPGTSPTHEQYF.

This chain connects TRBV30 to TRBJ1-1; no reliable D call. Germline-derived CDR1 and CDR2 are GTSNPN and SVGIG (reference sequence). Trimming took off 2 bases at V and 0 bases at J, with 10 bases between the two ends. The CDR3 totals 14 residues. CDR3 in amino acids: CAWSRGLMNTEAFF. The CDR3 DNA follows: TGTGCCTGGAGTCGCGGGCTTATGAACACTGAAGCTTTCTTT. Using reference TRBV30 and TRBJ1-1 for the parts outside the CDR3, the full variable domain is SQTIHQWPATLVQPVGSPLSLECTVEGTSNPNLYWYRQAAGRGLQLLFYSVGIGQISSEVPQNLSASRPQDRQFILSSKKLLLSDSGFYLCAWSRGLMNTEAFFGQGTRLTVV.

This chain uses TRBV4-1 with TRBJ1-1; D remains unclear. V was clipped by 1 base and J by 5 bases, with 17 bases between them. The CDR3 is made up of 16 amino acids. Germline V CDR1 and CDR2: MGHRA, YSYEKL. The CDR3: CASSQAPATDWTEAFF. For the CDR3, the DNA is TGCGCCAGCAGCCAAGCCCCCGCGACCGATTGGACTGAAGCTTTCTTT.

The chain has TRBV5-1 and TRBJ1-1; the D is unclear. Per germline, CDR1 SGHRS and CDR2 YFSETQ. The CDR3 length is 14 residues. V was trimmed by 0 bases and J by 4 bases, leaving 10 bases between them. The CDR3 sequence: CASSLAGELTEAFF. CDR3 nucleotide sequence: TGCGCCAGCAGCTTGGCCGGGGAGCTCACTGAAGCTTTCTTT.

The CDR3 DNA sequence: TGTGCCAGCGAGGGCGCGGGCAGGGGCGGGCGCGAGCAGTACTTC. Translated, it gives CASEGAGRGGREQYF. This chain links TRBV25-1 with TRBJ2-7, with D perhaps matching TRBD1 (6 bases). Germline CDR1 is MGHDK and CDR2 is SYGVNS. This CDR3 is built from 15 residues. V shed 8 bases and J shed 6 bases, with 23 bases lying between them.